This is a list of T cell receptor beta chains from one sample in a study of T cell responses to AZD1222 COVID-19 vaccine. Assay used: immunoSEQ multiplex PCR; TCRdb lists only in-frame clones, some missing. The sample includes more than 150,000 clones, around 94% of them seen just once. The sample in question was peripheral blood, obtained on day 0 of AZD1222 vaccination. The receptors here all came from an adult in good health. CDR3s include the opening cysteine and the closing phenylalanine or tryptophan. D genes are given only for firm matches. Size is omitted from some rows. Given values are once, few, many or a class for expanded clones.

V gene: TRBV7-2; clone size: NA; D gene: NA; J gene: TRBJ1-2; CDR3 DNA: TGTGCCAGCAGCTTGGGAATTAACTATGGCTACACCTTC; CDR3 protein: CASSLGINYGYTF
V gene: TRBV7-2; clone size: NA; D gene: NA; J gene: TRBJ1-2; CDR3 DNA: TGTGCCAGCAGCTTAAGGTCCCAGGACAACTATGGCTACACCTTC; CDR3 protein: CASSLRSQDNYGYTF
V gene: TRBV4-2; clone size: NA; D gene: NA; J gene: TRBJ1-6; CDR3 DNA: TGTGCCAGCAGCCAAGAGCAGACAGCCGTAGTGCCCCTCCACTTT; CDR3 protein: CASSQEQTAVVPLHF
V gene: TRBV7-2; clone size: NA; D gene: NA; J gene: TRBJ1-5; CDR3 DNA: TGTGCCAGCAGCTTAGTATGGGATCAGCCCCAGCATTTT; CDR3 protein: CASSLVWDQPQHF
V gene: TRBV7-6; clone size: NA; D gene: NA; J gene: TRBJ2-1; CDR3 DNA: TGTGCCAGCATACCCGGCCGGGGGAGCTCCTACAATGAGCAGTTCTTC; CDR3 protein: CASIPGRGSSYNEQFF
V gene: TRBV7-9; clone size: NA; D gene: NA; J gene: TRBJ2-1; CDR3 DNA: TGTGCCAGCAGCTTGATAGGTACAACCTACAATGAGCAGTTCTTC; CDR3 protein: CASSLIGTTYNEQFF
V gene: TRBV7-9; clone size: NA; D gene: NA; J gene: TRBJ1-5; CDR3 DNA: TGTGCCAGCAGCCCCGGACAGTTTAGCAATCAGCCCCAGCATTTT; CDR3 protein: CASSPGQFSNQPQHF
V gene: TRBV29-1; clone size: NA; D gene: NA; J gene: TRBJ1-1; CDR3 DNA: TGCAGCGTTATGCAGGAATACACTGAAGCTTTCTTT; CDR3 protein: CSVMQEYTEAFF
V gene: TRBV5-1; clone size: NA; D gene: NA; J gene: TRBJ2-5; CDR3 DNA: TGCGCCAGCAGCTTACCAGGGCAAGAGACCCAGTACTTC; CDR3 protein: CASSLPGQETQYF
V gene: TRBV3-1/TRBV3-2; clone size: NA; D gene: NA; J gene: TRBJ1-1; CDR3 DNA: TGTGCCAGCAGCCATAGTGGGGAGGGCACTCGGAACACTGAAGCTTTCTTT; CDR3 protein: CASSHSGEGTRNTEAFF
V gene: TRBV27; clone size: NA; D gene: NA; J gene: TRBJ2-5; CDR3 DNA: TGTGCCAGCAGTTTATCGAGGGCGATTACGGGCAGGGTGGAGACCCAGTACTTC; CDR3 protein: CASSLSRAITGRVETQYF
V gene: TRBV6-2/TRBV6-3; clone size: NA; D gene: NA; J gene: TRBJ2-5; CDR3 DNA: TGTGCCAGCAGTTACTCGGGGGAGACCCAGTACTTC; CDR3 protein: CASSYSGETQYF
V gene: TRBV30; clone size: NA; D gene: TRBD1; J gene: TRBJ1-1; CDR3 DNA: TGTGCCTGGCAGGGACAGCCAAACACTGAAGCTTTCTTT; CDR3 protein: CAWQGQPNTEAFF
V gene: TRBV28; clone size: NA; D gene: NA; J gene: TRBJ2-5; CDR3 DNA: TGTGCCAGCAGTTTAGGTGTTCTGAGCCAAGAGACCCAGTACTTC; CDR3 protein: CASSLGVLSQETQYF
V gene: TRBV6-1; clone size: NA; D gene: NA; J gene: TRBJ1-1; CDR3 DNA: TGTGCCAGTTCTTCAGAATTGACCACTGAAGCTTTCTTT; CDR3 protein: CASSSELTTEAFF
V gene: TRBV7-2; clone size: NA; D gene: TRBD1; J gene: TRBJ2-2; CDR3 DNA: TGTGCCAGCAGCTTAGTGGCGGGACAGGGGGCGGGGGAGCTGTTTTTT; CDR3 protein: CASSLVAGQGAGELFF
V gene: TRBV28; clone size: NA; D gene: TRBD1; J gene: TRBJ2-5; CDR3 DNA: TGTGCCAGCAGTTCCCCTTCCAGGGACAGGGGAGAGACCCAGTACTTC; CDR3 protein: CASSSPSRDRGETQYF
V gene: TRBV28; clone size: NA; D gene: NA; J gene: TRBJ1-2; CDR3 DNA: TGTGCCAGCAGCCCCGGGGGGCCCCAAGGCATTGTCTATGGCTACACCTTC; CDR3 protein: CASSPGGPQGIVYGYTF
V gene: TRBV2; clone size: NA; D gene: NA; J gene: TRBJ2-7; CDR3 DNA: TGTGCCAGCAGTGCCTCCGAGGGGACCTACGAGCAGTACTTC; CDR3 protein: CASSASEGTYEQYF
V gene: TRBV7-8; clone size: NA; D gene: TRBD1; J gene: TRBJ1-2; CDR3 DNA: TGTGCCAGCAGCTCCGACCTAAGGACAGGGACTAATCTCTATGGCTACACCTTC; CDR3 protein: CASSSDLRTGTNLYGYTF
V gene: TRBV29-1; clone size: NA; D gene: NA; J gene: TRBJ1-2; CDR3 DNA: TGCAGCGTTGAGGAGGGGAGTAGCTATGGCTACACCTTC; CDR3 protein: CSVEEGSSYGYTF
V gene: TRBV11-2; clone size: NA; D gene: TRBD2; J gene: TRBJ2-1; CDR3 DNA: TGTGCCAGCAGCCATCTAGCGGGAGTCCTTGACAATGAGCAGTTCTTC; CDR3 protein: CASSHLAGVLDNEQFF
V gene: TRBV6-5; clone size: NA; D gene: NA; J gene: TRBJ1-1; CDR3 DNA: TGTGCCAGCAGCTACGGGGGGGCCGATGAAGCTTTCTTT; CDR3 protein: CASSYGGADEAFF
V gene: TRBV5-6; clone size: NA; D gene: TRBD1; J gene: TRBJ1-2; CDR3 DNA: TGTGCCAGCAGCCGCTCCGAGACAGGGGGCGGGCACACCTTC; CDR3 protein: CASSRSETGGGHTF
V gene: TRBV27; clone size: NA; D gene: NA; J gene: TRBJ1-1; CDR3 DNA: TGTGCCAGCAGTCCCAGGGCTGTTGGCGACACTGAAGCTTTCTTT; CDR3 protein: CASSPRAVGDTEAFF
V gene: TRBV4-1; clone size: NA; D gene: NA; J gene: TRBJ1-2; CDR3 DNA: TGCGCCAGCAGCCAAGTGGTCGGCAGAACTAACTATGGCTACACCTTC; CDR3 protein: CASSQVVGRTNYGYTF
V gene: TRBV5-6; clone size: NA; D gene: NA; J gene: TRBJ1-2; CDR3 DNA: TGTGCCAGCAGCTTTCCAACTTCCTTCTATGGCTACACCTTC; CDR3 protein: CASSFPTSFYGYTF
V gene: TRBV6-5; clone size: NA; D gene: NA; J gene: TRBJ1-1; CDR3 DNA: TGTGCCAGCTTGGCCCTCGGGGGCCAGAGGACTGAAGCTTTCTTT; CDR3 protein: CASLALGGQRTEAFF
V gene: TRBV4-1; clone size: NA; D gene: TRBD1; J gene: TRBJ1-1; CDR3 DNA: TGCGCCAGCAGCCTCCGGGACAGGGATAACACTGAAGCTTTCTTT; CDR3 protein: CASSLRDRDNTEAFF
V gene: TRBV7-9; clone size: NA; D gene: NA; J gene: TRBJ1-6; CDR3 DNA: TGTGCCAGCAGCTTTACCACTTTTAATTCACCCCTCCACTTT; CDR3 protein: CASSFTTFNSPLHF
V gene: TRBV18; clone size: NA; D gene: NA; J gene: TRBJ1-4; CDR3 DNA: TGTGCCAGCTCACCCGGGACATCTAATGAAAAACTGTTTTTT; CDR3 protein: CASSPGTSNEKLFF
V gene: TRBV28; clone size: NA; D gene: NA; J gene: TRBJ2-1; CDR3 DNA: TGTGCCAGCATTAGGGGTTTTAACAATGAGCAGTTCTTC; CDR3 protein: CASIRGFNNEQFF
V gene: TRBV7-2; clone size: NA; D gene: NA; J gene: TRBJ2-5; CDR3 DNA: TGTGCCAGCAGCTCCGGGACGGTGGAAGAGACCCAGTACTTC; CDR3 protein: CASSSGTVEETQYF
V gene: TRBV10-2; clone size: NA; D gene: NA; J gene: TRBJ1-2; CDR3 DNA: TGCGCCAGCAGTGTTGTGCCCAACTATGGCTACACCTTC; CDR3 protein: CASSVVPNYGYTF
V gene: TRBV7-9; clone size: NA; D gene: NA; J gene: TRBJ1-4; CDR3 DNA: TGTGCCAGCAGCTTAGACCGGCAGAGCTTAAATGAAAAACTGTTTTTT; CDR3 protein: CASSLDRQSLNEKLFF
V gene: TRBV13; clone size: NA; D gene: NA; J gene: TRBJ1-5; CDR3 DNA: TGTGCCAGCAGCTTAGCCATGGGAGATCAGCCCCAGCATTTT; CDR3 protein: CASSLAMGDQPQHF
V gene: TRBV19; clone size: NA; D gene: TRBD1; J gene: TRBJ2-5; CDR3 DNA: TGTGCCAGTAGTAACAGGGGGCAGTTAGGGGAGACCCAGTACTTC; CDR3 protein: CASSNRGQLGETQYF
V gene: TRBV18; clone size: NA; D gene: NA; J gene: TRBJ1-1; CDR3 DNA: TGTGCCAGCTCACCACCAGGGGGTGGTACTGAAGCTTTCTTT; CDR3 protein: CASSPPGGGTEAFF
V gene: TRBV30; clone size: NA; D gene: NA; J gene: TRBJ1-5; CDR3 DNA: TGTGCCTGGACCCCCGACGGGACGAGCAATCAGCCCCAGCATTTT; CDR3 protein: CAWTPDGTSNQPQHF
V gene: TRBV6-2/TRBV6-3; clone size: NA; D gene: NA; J gene: TRBJ1-1; CDR3 DNA: TGTGCCAGCAGTTACTTTGTGAACACTGAAGCTTTCTTT; CDR3 protein: CASSYFVNTEAFF
V gene: TRBV28; clone size: NA; D gene: TRBD1; J gene: TRBJ2-2; CDR3 DNA: TGTGCCAGCAGTTTAGGAACAGGGGGCACCACCGGGGAGCTGTTTTTT; CDR3 protein: CASSLGTGGTTGELFF
V gene: TRBV15; clone size: NA; D gene: NA; J gene: TRBJ1-1; CDR3 DNA: TGTGCCACCAGCAGCTCCCCCGGCACTGAAGCTTTCTTT; CDR3 protein: CATSSSPGTEAFF
V gene: TRBV4-2; clone size: NA; D gene: NA; J gene: TRBJ2-1; CDR3 DNA: TGTGCCAGCAGCCAAGAAATCGGCAGGGGACACAATGAGCAGTTCTTC; CDR3 protein: CASSQEIGRGHNEQFF
V gene: TRBV27; clone size: NA; D gene: NA; J gene: TRBJ2-7; CDR3 DNA: TGTGCCAGCAGTTTATTCGGAAAATCTTACGAGCAGTACTTC; CDR3 protein: CASSLFGKSYEQYF
V gene: TRBV5-1; clone size: once; D gene: NA; J gene: TRBJ1-1; CDR3 DNA: TGCGCCAGCAGCTTTAACGGGGACACTGAAGCTTTCTTT; CDR3 protein: CASSFNGDTEAFF
V gene: TRBV5-1; clone size: NA; D gene: TRBD1; J gene: TRBJ2-5; CDR3 DNA: TGCGCCAGCAGCCTAGGACAGGGGCGAGAGACCCAGTACTTC; CDR3 protein: CASSLGQGRETQYF
V gene: TRBV6-5; clone size: NA; D gene: NA; J gene: TRBJ1-1; CDR3 DNA: TGTGCCAGCGAGAGATTAGAGGGGCTGAACACTGAAGCTTTCTTT; CDR3 protein: CASERLEGLNTEAFF
V gene: TRBV7-9; clone size: NA; D gene: NA; J gene: TRBJ1-4; CDR3 DNA: TGTGCCAGCAGCCCCCCGGGGAGGAATAATGAAAAACTGTTTTTT; CDR3 protein: CASSPPGRNNEKLFF
V gene: TRBV7-2; clone size: NA; D gene: NA; J gene: TRBJ1-5; CDR3 DNA: TGTGCCAGCAGCGAAGACAGCGCCTATCAGCCCCAGCATTTT; CDR3 protein: CASSEDSAYQPQHF
V gene: TRBV7-9; clone size: NA; D gene: NA; J gene: TRBJ2-1; CDR3 DNA: TGTGCCAGCAGCTCCCCGGGTGGGGGCTACAATGAGCAGTTCTTC; CDR3 protein: CASSSPGGGYNEQFF
V gene: TRBV24-1; clone size: NA; D gene: TRBD1; J gene: TRBJ2-5; CDR3 DNA: TGTGCCACCAGTGATTCTTGGGGGACAGGGCACCAAGAGACCCAGTACTTC; CDR3 protein: CATSDSWGTGHQETQYF
V gene: TRBV5-5; clone size: NA; D gene: NA; J gene: TRBJ1-3; CDR3 DNA: TGTGCCAGCAGCTTCGCTCGAGGCTCTGGAAACACCATATATTTT; CDR3 protein: CASSFARGSGNTIYF
V gene: TRBV7-9; clone size: NA; D gene: TRBD1; J gene: TRBJ1-4; CDR3 DNA: TGTGCCAGCAGCCGGGACAGGGGGGATGAAAAACTGTTTTTT; CDR3 protein: CASSRDRGDEKLFF
V gene: TRBV18; clone size: NA; D gene: TRBD1; J gene: TRBJ1-1; CDR3 DNA: TGTGCCAGCTCACCACCATACAGGGGGCCTCGCACTGAAGCTTTCTTT; CDR3 protein: CASSPPYRGPRTEAFF